This is a list of T cell receptor beta chains from one sample in a study of T cell responses to AZD1222 COVID-19 vaccine. The protocol was immunoSEQ multiplex PCR, while the TCRdb copy is restricted to in-frame clones and leaves out a portion. In all, the sample yields more than 110,000 clones. The specimen was peripheral blood. These receptors all stem from an adult in good health. The CDR3 runs from the conserved cysteine through the conserved F or W. D genes are given only for firm matches.

cdr3_nt cdr3_aa d_call j_call cdr3_length v_call
TGTGCCAGCAGCGTAGATCTAGCGGGGGGCCTCAGAGAGCAGTTCTTC CASSVDLAGGLREQFF TRBD2 TRBJ2-1 16 TRBV9
TGTGCCAGCAGCCCCTCCCCGGACCCCTCCTACGAGCAGTACTTC CASSPSPDPSYEQYF NA TRBJ2-7 15 TRBV9
TGTGCCAGCAGCCAAGAACCGGGGGCGCTCACCGGGGAGCTGTTTTTT CASSQEPGALTGELFF NA TRBJ2-2 16 TRBV4-2
TGTGCCAGCAGCCAGGGGGCTTATTATGGCTACACCTTC CASSQGAYYGYTF TRBD1 TRBJ1-2 13 TRBV12-3/TRBV12-4
TGTGCCAGTAGCTCTCGACCGATTAGCAATCAGCCCCAGCATTTT CASSSRPISNQPQHF NA TRBJ1-5 15 TRBV19
TGTGCCAGCAGCTTTAAGGGCTCAGGGGCCGATGAAGCTTTCTTT CASSFKGSGADEAFF NA TRBJ1-1 15 TRBV7-2
TGTGCCAGCAGTCCCGGAGGGTCCGTAAATCAGCCCCAGCATTTT CASSPGGSVNQPQHF NA TRBJ1-5 15 TRBV2
TGTGCCAGCAGCCAGGGACAGGGTAATCAGCCCCAGCATTTT CASSQGQGNQPQHF TRBD1 TRBJ1-5 14 TRBV4-2
TGTGCCTGGAAGCGGGACAGTGCAACCTACGAGCAGTACTTC CAWKRDSATYEQYF NA TRBJ2-7 14 TRBV30
TGTGCCAGCAGTTACTCGATCAGGAGCTCCTATAATTCACCCCTCCACTTT CASSYSIRSSYNSPLHF NA TRBJ1-6 17 TRBV6-2/TRBV6-3
TGTGCCAGCAGTTACGGACAGGGCGGCAATTCACCCCTCCACTTT CASSYGQGGNSPLHF TRBD1 TRBJ1-6 15 TRBV6-5
TGTGCCAGCAGCCTCCACCGGGACAGGGGCTACGAGCAGTACTTC CASSLHRDRGYEQYF TRBD1 TRBJ2-7 15 TRBV11-2
TGTGCCAGCAGCAATCTAGCGGGGACCTACGAGCAGTACTTC CASSNLAGTYEQYF TRBD2 TRBJ2-7 14 TRBV6-5
TGTGCCAGAAGCTTCCGACTAGCCTTCTCCTACGAGCAGTACTTC CARSFRLAFSYEQYF TRBD2 TRBJ2-7 15 TRBV5-3
TGTGCCAGCAGCCCACAGGGGGAGCAGCCCCAGCATTTT CASSPQGEQPQHF TRBD1 TRBJ1-5 13 TRBV7-6
TGTGCCAGCAGTTCCGGACAGTTCAATTCACCCCTCCACTTT CASSSGQFNSPLHF NA TRBJ1-6 14 TRBV6-2/TRBV6-3
TGTGCCAGCAGTGCGAATCGGGGACAGGATTATCAGCCCCAGCATTTT CASSANRGQDYQPQHF TRBD1 TRBJ1-5 16 TRBV6-1
TGTGCCACCAGTGATATACGGGGAGCCGGCTACACCTTC CATSDIRGAGYTF NA TRBJ1-2 13 TRBV24-1
TGCGCCAGCAGTGAGTCAGGGACTAGCGGGGGACGGGGCAATGAGCAGTTCTTC CASSESGTSGGRGNEQFF TRBD2 TRBJ2-1 18 TRBV10-1
TGTGCCAGCAGCCCCGGGACCCTTCCATCTTCACCCCTCCACTTT CASSPGTLPSSPLHF NA TRBJ1-6 15 TRBV6-5
TGCGCCAGCAGTGAGATGGGCAGTAGCAATCAGCCCCAGCATTTT CASSEMGSSNQPQHF NA TRBJ1-5 15 TRBV10-2
TGTGCCAGCAGTCGTACGGGGGGCAATCAGCCCCAGCATTTT CASSRTGGNQPQHF NA TRBJ1-5 14 TRBV6-5
TGTGCCAGCAGCTTGAAAGGACAGGGGTTCTATGGCTACACCTTC CASSLKGQGFYGYTF TRBD1 TRBJ1-2 15 TRBV5-4
TGTGCCAGCAGCTTAGTGGGCACTGAAGCTTTCTTT CASSLVGTEAFF NA TRBJ1-1 12 TRBV11-2
TGTGCCAGCAATCGGCAGGGAGGAGAGAAAGAAAAACTGTTTTTT CASNRQGGEKEKLFF NA TRBJ1-4 15 TRBV2
TGTGCCCAATCCCAGGGATATGGCTACACCTTC CAQSQGYGYTF NA TRBJ1-2 11 TRBV30
TGTGCCAGCAGTGCGGACCCGGGCTGGACCCAGTACTTC CASSADPGWTQYF NA TRBJ2-5 13 TRBV2
TGTGCCAGCTCACCGGACTCCGGTGAAAAACTGTTTTTT CASSPDSGEKLFF NA TRBJ1-4 13 TRBV18
TGTGCCAGCAGCTTGGGACAGGGAGCATTCTCTAACTATGGCTACACCTTC CASSLGQGAFSNYGYTF TRBD1 TRBJ1-2 17 TRBV7-9
TGCGCCAGCAGGAGCAATACCGTTGTCGATGGCTACACCTTC CASRSNTVVDGYTF NA TRBJ1-2 14 TRBV5-1
TGTGCCAGCAGTACCGGGGACAGGGGAGGCGGTCAGCCCCAGCATTTT CASSTGDRGGGQPQHF TRBD1 TRBJ1-5 16 TRBV6-2/TRBV6-3
TGTGCCACCAGCAGAGATAGGGCAGGGGGGAACACTGAAGCTTTCTTT CATSRDRAGGNTEAFF TRBD1 TRBJ1-1 16 TRBV15
TGTGCCAGCTCACCAGATGCCGCGTGGACGTATGGCTACACCTTC CASSPDAAWTYGYTF NA TRBJ1-2 15 TRBV18
TGTGCCAGCAGTTTACATAGGGGAACAGGGGAAGTACCGTGGGGCTACACCTTC CASSLHRGTGEVPWGYTF TRBD1 TRBJ1-2 18 TRBV27
TGTGCCAGCAGCCAGAGCCGTCAGGGGGCAGGCTACACCTTC CASSQSRQGAGYTF TRBD1 TRBJ1-2 14 TRBV2
TGTGCCAGCAGCGTAGCGCCGGAAAGCGTCAATGAGCAGTTCTTC CASSVAPESVNEQFF NA TRBJ2-1 15 TRBV9
TGTGCCAGCAGCTTGGCCCCGGGACGGCTTAACTATGGCTACACCTTC CASSLAPGRLNYGYTF NA TRBJ1-2 16 TRBV5-5
TGTGCCAGCAGTTACTCGCGGACAGGGGTCACTGAAGCTTTCTTT CASSYSRTGVTEAFF TRBD1 TRBJ1-1 15 TRBV6-2/TRBV6-3
TGTGCCAGCAGCTGGGATGAGGGGTGGAGCGAGACCCAGTACTTC CASSWDEGWSETQYF NA TRBJ2-5 15 TRBV5-6
TGTGCCAGCAGTGACACGGGGAGAGGGGGCTACACCTTC CASSDTGRGGYTF NA TRBJ1-2 13 TRBV2
TGTGCCAGCAGCGCCGGACTAGCGGGAAGGAATGAGCAGTTCTTC CASSAGLAGRNEQFF TRBD2 TRBJ2-1 15 TRBV7-9
TGTGCCAGCAGTGAGAAGACAGGGGGGCGCCCGGGAACTGAAGCTTTCTTT CASSEKTGGRPGTEAFF TRBD1 TRBJ1-1 17 TRBV6-1
TGTGCCAGCAGTGAAACAGGGCCCGGCACAGATACGCAGTATTTT CASSETGPGTDTQYF NA TRBJ2-3 15 TRBV27
TGTGCCAGCAGCTTGGGGAGTAACACTGAAGCTTTCTTT CASSLGSNTEAFF NA TRBJ1-1 13 TRBV5-5
TGTGCCAGCAGCCAAGGAACCGGTAGTGCGGGCTCCTACAATGAGCAGTTCTTC CASSQGTGSAGSYNEQFF NA TRBJ2-1 18 TRBV4-2
TGTGCCAGCAGCCAGAGGACAGTCGACTATGGCTACACCTTC CASSQRTVDYGYTF NA TRBJ1-2 14 TRBV3-1/TRBV3-2
TGTGCCACCAGCAGAGATGCGGGGCCCTCTGGAAACACCATATATTTT CATSRDAGPSGNTIYF NA TRBJ1-3 16 TRBV15
TGTGCCAGTAGTATAGATGACAGCTCCTACAATGAGCAGTTCTTC CASSIDDSSYNEQFF NA TRBJ2-1 15 TRBV19
TGTGCCAGCAGCCAAGATTGGTCGGGGGGTTCACCCCTCCACTTT CASSQDWSGGSPLHF NA TRBJ1-6 15 TRBV3-1/TRBV3-2
TGTGCCAGTAGTATAAGTAGCCAACCCTACAATGAGCAGTTCTTC CASSISSQPYNEQFF NA TRBJ2-1 15 TRBV19